This T cell receptor beta chain stems from a study of blood T cell repertoires in COVID-19. The wider study: The United States, Italy and Spain were the sources of the acute and convalescent COVID-19 samples. The analysed material was cDNA or gDNA that came from T cells, B-cell-depleted T cells, or PBMCs.

In the original processing: Reference gene primer amplification yielded estimated nucleated cell counts. Libraries were prepared by immunoSEQ multiplex PCR; TCRdb keeps only in-frame clonotypes and omits some of them. That table supplies the V and J calls and clone size; D and trimming were determined from the DNA. The repertoire has tens of thousands of clones, around 88% of them found once; the top ten carry roughly 15%. Sequenced input: peripheral blood. This clonotype was sampled from a human donor in a cohort sampled during active COVID-19.

The CDR3 DNA sequence: TGTGCCAGTAGTATTCCGGGACAGGGTGGTGATGGCTACACCTTC. Its protein is CASSIPGQGGDGYTF. The chain joins TRBV19 to TRBJ1-2; TRBD1 aligns across 9 bases. Germline-derived CDR1 and CDR2 are LNHDA and SQIVND (reference sequence). The CDR3 consists of 15 residues. V gave up 3 bases and J gave up 6 bases; unmatched junction bases: 8.